This T cell receptor beta chain was captured by sequencing in a study of vaccination effects on CD4 cells after COVID-19. In the study overall: Before sequencing, viral peptide pools were used by the ViraFEST assay to expand antigen-specific CD4+ T cells.

With regard to this clone: Its antigen is not identified.

Broader study findings: Just 1 of 255 vaccine-induced clones in healthy recipients was cross-reactive.

Scientists isolated CD4+ T cells after a roughly nine-day culture period ended. The vaccine given was either BNT162b2 or mRNA-1273, in two doses. Vaccinated participants had no history of SARS-CoV-2 infection and tested negative for nucleocapsid antibodies. Only in-frame clones appear in the TCRdb table, and some are missing; sequencing was by immunoSEQ multiplex PCR. The sample holds tens of thousands of clones, about 74% seen once. V shed 7 bases and J 1 base; nucleotides not matched to a gene: 8. Germline CDR1 is SGHRS and CDR2 is YFSETQ. There are 15 residues in the CDR3. This TCR derives from a human donor who received a COVID-19 vaccine. The rearrangement uses TRBV5-1 and TRBJ2-1, with TRBD2 matching over 7 bases. The input for sequencing was CD4+ T cells from PBMCs cultured without peptide, taken after COVID-19 vaccination. CDR3 bases: TGCGCCAGCGGAGCGGGGATATATTCCTACAATGAGCAGTTCTTC. Translating it yields CASGAGIYSYNEQFF.